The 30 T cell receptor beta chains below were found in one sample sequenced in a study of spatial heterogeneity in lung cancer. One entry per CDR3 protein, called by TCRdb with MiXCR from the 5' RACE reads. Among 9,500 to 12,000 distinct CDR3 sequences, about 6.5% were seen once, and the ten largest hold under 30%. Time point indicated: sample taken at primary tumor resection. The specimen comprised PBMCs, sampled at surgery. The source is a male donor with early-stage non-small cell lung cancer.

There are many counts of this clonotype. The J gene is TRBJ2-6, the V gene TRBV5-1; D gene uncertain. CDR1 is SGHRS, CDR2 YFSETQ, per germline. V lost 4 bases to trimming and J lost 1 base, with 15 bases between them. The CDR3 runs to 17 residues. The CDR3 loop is CASSPGSGPSGANVLTF. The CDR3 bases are TGCGCCAGCAGCCCAGGTTCGGGCCCGTCTGGGGCCAACGTCCTGACTTTC.

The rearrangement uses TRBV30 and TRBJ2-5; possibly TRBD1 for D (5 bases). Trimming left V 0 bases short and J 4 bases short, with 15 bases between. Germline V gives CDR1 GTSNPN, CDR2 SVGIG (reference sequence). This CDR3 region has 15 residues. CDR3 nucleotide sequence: TGTGCCTGGAGTGTACAAGGGCAGGGTGCAGAGACCCAGTACTTC. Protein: CAWSVQGQGAETQYF.

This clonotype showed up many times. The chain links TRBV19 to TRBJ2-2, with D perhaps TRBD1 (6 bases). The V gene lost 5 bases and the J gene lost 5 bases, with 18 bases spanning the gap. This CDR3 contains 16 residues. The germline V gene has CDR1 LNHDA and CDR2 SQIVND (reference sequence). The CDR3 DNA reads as TGTGCCAGTAGTCGTACCGGGACACTCAAGACCGGGGAGCTGTTTTTT. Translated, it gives CASSRTGTLKTGELFF.

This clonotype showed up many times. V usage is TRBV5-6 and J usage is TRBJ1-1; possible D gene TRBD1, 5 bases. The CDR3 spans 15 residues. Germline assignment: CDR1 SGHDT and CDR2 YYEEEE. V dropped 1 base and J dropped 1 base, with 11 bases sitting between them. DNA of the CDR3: TGTGCCAGCAGCTTGAGGACAAGCTCGAACACTGAAGCTTTCTTT. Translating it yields CASSLRTSSNTEAFF.

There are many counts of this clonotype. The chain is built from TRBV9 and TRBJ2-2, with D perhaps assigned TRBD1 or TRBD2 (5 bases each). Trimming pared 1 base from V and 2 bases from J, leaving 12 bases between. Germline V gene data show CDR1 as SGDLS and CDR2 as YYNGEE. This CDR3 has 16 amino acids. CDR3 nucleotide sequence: TGTGCCAGCAGCGTACGTGGGGACGGAAACACCGGGGAGCTGTTTTTT. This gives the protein CASSVRGDGNTGELFF.

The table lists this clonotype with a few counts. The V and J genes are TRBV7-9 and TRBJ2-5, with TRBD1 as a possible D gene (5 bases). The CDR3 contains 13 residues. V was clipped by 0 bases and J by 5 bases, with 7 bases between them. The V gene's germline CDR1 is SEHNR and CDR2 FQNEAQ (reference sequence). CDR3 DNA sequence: TGTGCCAGCAGCTTAGCAGACAGTGAGACCCAGTACTTC. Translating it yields CASSLADSETQYF.

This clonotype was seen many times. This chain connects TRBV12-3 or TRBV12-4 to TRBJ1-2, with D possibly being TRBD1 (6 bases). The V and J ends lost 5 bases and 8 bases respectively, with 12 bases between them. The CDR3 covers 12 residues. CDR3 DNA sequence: TGTGCCAGCAGTCGGGACACATACGGCTACACCTTC. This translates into CASSRDTYGYTF.

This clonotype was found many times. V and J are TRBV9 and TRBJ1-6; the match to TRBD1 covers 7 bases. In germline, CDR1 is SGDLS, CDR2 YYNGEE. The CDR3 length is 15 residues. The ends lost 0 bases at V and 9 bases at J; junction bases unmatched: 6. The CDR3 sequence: CASSVEGAGSSPLHF. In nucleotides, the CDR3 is TGTGCCAGCAGCGTAGAGGGGGCGGGCAGTTCACCCCTCCACTTT. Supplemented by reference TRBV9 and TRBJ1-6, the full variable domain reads DSGVTQTPKHLITATGQRVTLRCSPRSGDLSVYWYQQSLDQGLQFLIQYYNGEERAKGNILERFSAQQFPDLHSELNLSSLELGDSALYFCASSVEGAGSSPLHFGNGTRLTVT.

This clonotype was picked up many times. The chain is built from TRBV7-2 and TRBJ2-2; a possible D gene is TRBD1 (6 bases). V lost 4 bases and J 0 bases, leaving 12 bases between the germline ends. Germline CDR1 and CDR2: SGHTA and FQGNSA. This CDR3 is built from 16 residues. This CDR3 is CASSSLGQTNTGELFF. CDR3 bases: TGTGCCAGCAGCTCCCTTGGACAGACGAACACCGGGGAGCTGTTTTTT.

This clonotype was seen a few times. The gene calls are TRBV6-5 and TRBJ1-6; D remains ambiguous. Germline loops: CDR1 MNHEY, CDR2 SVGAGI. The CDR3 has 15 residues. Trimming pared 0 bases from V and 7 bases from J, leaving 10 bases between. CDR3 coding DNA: TGTGCCAGCAGTTACTCGATTGGGAGCAATTCACCCCTCCACTTT. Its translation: CASSYSIGSNSPLHF.

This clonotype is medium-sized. CDR3: CSVEGSGGSLGYTF. For the CDR3, the DNA is TGCAGCGTTGAAGGGTCAGGGGGCTCTCTCGGCTACACCTTC. V is TRBV29-1 and J is TRBJ1-2; 8 bases line up with TRBD1. With V trimmed by 1 base and J by 8 bases, 9 bases remained unmatched. The CDR3 has 14 amino acids. In germline, CDR1 is SQVTM, CDR2 ANQGSEA.

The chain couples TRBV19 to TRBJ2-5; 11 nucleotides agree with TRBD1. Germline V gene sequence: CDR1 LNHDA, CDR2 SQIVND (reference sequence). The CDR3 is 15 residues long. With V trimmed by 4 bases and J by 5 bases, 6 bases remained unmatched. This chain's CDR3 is CASSTGQGAGETQYF. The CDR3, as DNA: TGTGCCAGTAGTACTGGACAGGGGGCTGGGGAGACCCAGTACTTC.

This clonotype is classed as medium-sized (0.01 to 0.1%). The CDR3 region is CASSLGRQEFYEQYF. The CDR3 region has the DNA TGTGCCAGCAGTTTAGGACGACAGGAATTCTACGAGCAGTACTTC. The chain is built from TRBV28 and TRBJ2-7; a weak D match, TRBD1 (6 bases). The CDR3 spans 15 residues. V was pared by 2 bases and J by 3 bases, with 14 bases between. Germline loops: CDR1 MDHEN, CDR2 SYDVKM.

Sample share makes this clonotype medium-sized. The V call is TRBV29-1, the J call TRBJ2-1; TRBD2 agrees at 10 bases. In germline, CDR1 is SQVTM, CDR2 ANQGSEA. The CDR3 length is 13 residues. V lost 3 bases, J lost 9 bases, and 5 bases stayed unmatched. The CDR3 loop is CSVDFPSGSEQFF. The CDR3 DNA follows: TGCAGCGTTGATTTCCCTAGCGGGAGTGAGCAGTTCTTC.

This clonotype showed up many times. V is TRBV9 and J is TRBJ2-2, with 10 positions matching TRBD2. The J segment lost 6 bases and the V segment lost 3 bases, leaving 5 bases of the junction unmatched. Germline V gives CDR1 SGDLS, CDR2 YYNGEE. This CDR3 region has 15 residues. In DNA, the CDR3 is TGTGCCAGCAGCGCGCGCAGCGGGGGGGCCGGGGAGCTGTTTTTT. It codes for CASSARSGGAGELFF.

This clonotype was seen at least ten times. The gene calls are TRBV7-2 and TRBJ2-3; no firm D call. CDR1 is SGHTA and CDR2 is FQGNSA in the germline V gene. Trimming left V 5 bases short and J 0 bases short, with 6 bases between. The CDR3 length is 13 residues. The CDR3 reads CASSQPSTDTQYF. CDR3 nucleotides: TGTGCCAGCAGCCAACCCAGCACAGATACGCAGTATTTT.

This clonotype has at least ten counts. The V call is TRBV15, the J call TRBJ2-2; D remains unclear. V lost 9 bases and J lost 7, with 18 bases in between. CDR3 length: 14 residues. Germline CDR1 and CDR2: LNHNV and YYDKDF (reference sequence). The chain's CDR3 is CATRKNPLFGELFF. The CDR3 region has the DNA TGTGCCACTCGGAAAAATCCACTTTTCGGGGAGCTGTTTTTT.

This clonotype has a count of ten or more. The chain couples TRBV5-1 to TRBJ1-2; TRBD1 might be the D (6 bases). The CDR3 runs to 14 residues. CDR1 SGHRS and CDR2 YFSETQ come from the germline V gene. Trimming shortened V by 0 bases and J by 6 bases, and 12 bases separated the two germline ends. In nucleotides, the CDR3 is TGCGCCAGCAGCTTGGTCGCCAGGGGTGATGGCTACACCTTC. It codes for CASSLVARGDGYTF.

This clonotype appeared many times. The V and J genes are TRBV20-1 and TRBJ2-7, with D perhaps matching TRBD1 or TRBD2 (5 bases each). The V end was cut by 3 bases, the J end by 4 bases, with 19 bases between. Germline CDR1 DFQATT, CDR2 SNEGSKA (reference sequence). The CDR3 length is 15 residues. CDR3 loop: CSASQMPGPTYEQYF. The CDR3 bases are TGCAGTGCTAGTCAGATGCCGGGACCAACATACGAGCAGTACTTC.

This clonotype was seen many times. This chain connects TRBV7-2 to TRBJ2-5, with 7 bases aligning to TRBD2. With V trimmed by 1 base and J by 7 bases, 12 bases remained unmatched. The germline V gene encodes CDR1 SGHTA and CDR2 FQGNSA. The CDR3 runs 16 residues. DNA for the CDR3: TGTGCCAGCAGCTTAGTAGTGGGGGGGACTCAACCGACCCAGTACTTC. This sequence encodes CASSLVVGGTQPTQYF.

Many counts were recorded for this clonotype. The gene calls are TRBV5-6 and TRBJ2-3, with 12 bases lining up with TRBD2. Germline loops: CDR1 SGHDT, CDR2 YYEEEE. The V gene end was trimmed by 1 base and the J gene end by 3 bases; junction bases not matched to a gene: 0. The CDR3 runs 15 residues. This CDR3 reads CASSLTSGGTDTQYF. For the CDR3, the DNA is TGTGCCAGCAGCTTGACTAGCGGGGGGACAGATACGCAGTATTTT.

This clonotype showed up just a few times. The CDR3 is CASSRGTSVYNEQFF. In DNA form, the CDR3 reads TGTGCCAGCAGCCGCGGGACTAGCGTCTACAATGAGCAGTTCTTC. The genes are TRBV28 and TRBJ2-1, with 10 bases fitting TRBD2. The CDR3 contains 15 residues. J was trimmed by 3 bases and V by 6 bases; bases with no gene match: 5. Germline CDR1 reads MDHEN; CDR2 reads SYDVKM.

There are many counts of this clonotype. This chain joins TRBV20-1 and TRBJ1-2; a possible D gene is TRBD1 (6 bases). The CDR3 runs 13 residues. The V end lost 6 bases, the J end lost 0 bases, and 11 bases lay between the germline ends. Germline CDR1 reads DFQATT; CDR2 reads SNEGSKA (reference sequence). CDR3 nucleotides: TGCAGTGCCCCGGACAGATCTAACTATGGCTACACCTTC. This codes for CSAPDRSNYGYTF.

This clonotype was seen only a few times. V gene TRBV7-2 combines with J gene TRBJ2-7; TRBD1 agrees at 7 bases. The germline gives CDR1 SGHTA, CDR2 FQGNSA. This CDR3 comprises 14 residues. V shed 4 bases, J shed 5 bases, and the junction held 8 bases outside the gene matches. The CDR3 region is CASSSQLTGHEQYF. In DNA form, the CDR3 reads TGTGCCAGCAGCTCCCAACTGACAGGGCACGAGCAGTACTTC.

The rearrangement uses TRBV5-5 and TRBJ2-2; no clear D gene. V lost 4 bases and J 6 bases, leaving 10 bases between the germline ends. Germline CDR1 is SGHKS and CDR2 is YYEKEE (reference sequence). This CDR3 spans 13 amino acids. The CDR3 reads CASSPPGAGELFF. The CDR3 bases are TGTGCCAGCAGCCCCCCCGGCGCCGGGGAGCTGTTTTTT.

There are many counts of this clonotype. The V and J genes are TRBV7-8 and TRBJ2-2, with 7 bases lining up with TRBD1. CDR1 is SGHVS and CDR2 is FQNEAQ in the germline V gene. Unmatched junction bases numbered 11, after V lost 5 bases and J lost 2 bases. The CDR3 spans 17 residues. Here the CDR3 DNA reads TGTGCCAGCAGCGCTAGACAGGGAACGATAAACACCGGGGAGCTGTTTTTT. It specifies CASSARQGTINTGELFF.

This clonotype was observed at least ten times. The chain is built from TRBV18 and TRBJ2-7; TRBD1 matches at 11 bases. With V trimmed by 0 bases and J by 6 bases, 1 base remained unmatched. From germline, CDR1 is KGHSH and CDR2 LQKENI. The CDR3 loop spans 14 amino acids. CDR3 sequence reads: CASSPPGQGGEQYF. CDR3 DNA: TGTGCCAGCTCACCACCGGGACAGGGGGGCGAGCAGTACTTC.

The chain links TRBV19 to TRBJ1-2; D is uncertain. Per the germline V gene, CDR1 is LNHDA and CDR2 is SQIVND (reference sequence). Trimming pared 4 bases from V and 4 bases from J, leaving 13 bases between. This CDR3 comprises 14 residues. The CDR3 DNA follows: TGTGCCAGTAGTACAGTAGATTACGGCTATGGCTACACCTTC. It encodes CASSTVDYGYGYTF.

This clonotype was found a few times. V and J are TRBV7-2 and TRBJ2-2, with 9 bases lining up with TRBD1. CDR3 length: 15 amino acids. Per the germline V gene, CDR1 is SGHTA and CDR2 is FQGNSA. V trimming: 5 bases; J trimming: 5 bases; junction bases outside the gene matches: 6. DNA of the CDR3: TGTGCCAGCAGCCTGGGACAGGGATGGACCGGGGAGCTGTTTTTT. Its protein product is CASSLGQGWTGELFF.

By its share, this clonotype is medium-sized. Written as DNA, the CDR3 is TGTGCCAGCAGGACAGATAACACAGATACGCAGTATTTT. It is translated as CASRTDNTDTQYF. The J gene is TRBJ2-3, the V gene TRBV2, with D possibly TRBD1 on 5 matching bases. Trimming removed 6 bases from V and 2 bases from J, with 9 bases in between. CDR3 length equals 13 residues. In germline, CDR1 is SNHLY, CDR2 FYNNEI.